The present TCR beta chain was sequenced within a study of OX40 agonist ivuxolimab in advanced cancers. Study-wide context: Ivuxolimab, which patients received intravenously every 2 weeks, was dosed at 0.01 to 10 mg/kg. Three partial responders included one hepatocellular carcinoma patient and two cutaneous melanoma patients. General study findings and limits: Certain nonresponding patients likewise had low normalized T-cell clonal expansion. Clonal expansion from baseline to week 6 occurred in both CD4+ and CD8+ T cells.

CDR3 size: 15 residues. V lost 4 bases and J 2 bases, leaving 13 bases between the germline ends. CDR1 and CDR2 (germline): SEHNR, FQNEAQ (reference sequence). Libraries were prepared by immunoSEQ multiplex PCR; TCRdb keeps only in-frame clonotypes and omits some of them. The top ten clones hold 6.2% of a sample with some 81,000 clones, over 75% of them seen once. Worth noting for this clone: What it binds is unknown.

The rearrangement uses TRBV7-9 and TRBJ2-3; D possibly corresponds to TRBD2 (5 bases). The origin of this receptor is an adult with an advanced solid tumor such as melanoma, head and neck, liver or kidney cancer. The sample in question was CD4+ or CD8+ T cells sorted from blood, obtained in a trial of the OX40 agonist ivuxolimab. The CDR3 bases are TGTGCCAGCAGCTACCGAGGGCTATACACAGATACGCAGTATTTT. Amino acids: CASSYRGLYTDTQYF.